This TCR beta chain was recovered during a study of glioma-infiltrating T cells. Study information: Glioblastomas were WHO grade IV, sampled at first diagnosis; low-grade were grade II. Study-wide findings and caveats: Non-neoplastic patients had below-expected tissue-blood divergence, while all gliomas exceeded expectation.

The iRepertoire nested amplicon-rescue multiplex PCR amplified TCR alpha and beta CDR3s from RNA. MiXCR, applied by TCRdb to the multiplex PCR reads, yields one record per CDR3 protein. The table has 300,000 to 450,000 distinct CDR3 sequences, about two fifths seen once. Germline V gene lookup returns CDR1 LGHNA and CDR2 YNFKEQ. The trim removed 2 bases at V and 9 bases at J, leaving 9 bases unmatched. The CDR3 has 15 amino acids. A word on this clonotype: Its matching antigen is unknown.

The origin of this receptor is a human donor with low-grade glioma or glioblastoma, undergoing nonglioma brain surgery, or in good health (not recorded which). V and J are TRBV4-2 and TRBJ2-1; TRBD1 matches at 8 bases. Sequencing used glioma tissue, nonneoplastic brain tissue, or PBMCs (not recorded which). The CDR3 DNA reads as TGTGCCAGCAGCCAACAGGGGGCCGGCGGGGTTGAGCAGTTCTTC. This sequence encodes CASSQQGAGGVEQFF.